The clone carrying this TCR beta chain was found a few times. Antigen unknown. Healthy Caucasian donors formed the entire cohort. The CDR3 contains 16 residues. The junction had 4 bases not matched to a gene; V was cut back by 0 bases and J by 7 bases. The germline CDR1 and CDR2 sequences are MNHEY and SVGAGI. The sample originates from a study of identical twins. TCRdb re-called the 5' RACE reads through MiXCR, storing one row per CDR3 protein. The profile shows hundreds of thousands of distinct CDR3 sequences, around an eighth of them singletons. Findings of the study overall: Zero-insertion analyses were open to partial confounding by invariant MAIT and iNKT cells.

The data were also submitted as part of a second study, on yellow fever vaccine responses in identical twins.

This sequence originates from a woman between 18 and 30 years old in good health. The sequencing sample was made of PBMCs. The chain employs TRBV6-5 and TRBJ1-6; the match to TRBD1 covers 9 bases. The CDR3 DNA reads TGTGCCAGCAGTTACTCACAGGGGGCAGGGAATTCACCCCTCCACTTT. Residues: CASSYSQGAGNSPLHF.